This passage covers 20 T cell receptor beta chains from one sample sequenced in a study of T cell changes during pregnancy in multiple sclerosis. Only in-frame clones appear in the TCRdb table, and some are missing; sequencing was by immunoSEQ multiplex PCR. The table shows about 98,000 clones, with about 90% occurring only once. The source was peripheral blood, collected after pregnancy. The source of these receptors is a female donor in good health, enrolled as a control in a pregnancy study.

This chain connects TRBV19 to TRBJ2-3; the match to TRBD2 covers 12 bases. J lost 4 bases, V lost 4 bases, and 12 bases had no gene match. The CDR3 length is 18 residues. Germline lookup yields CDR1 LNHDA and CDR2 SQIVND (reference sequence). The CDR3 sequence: CASSRGLAGGIGADTQYF. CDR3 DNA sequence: TGTGCCAGTAGTAGAGGGCTAGCGGGAGGGATTGGCGCAGATACGCAGTATTTT.

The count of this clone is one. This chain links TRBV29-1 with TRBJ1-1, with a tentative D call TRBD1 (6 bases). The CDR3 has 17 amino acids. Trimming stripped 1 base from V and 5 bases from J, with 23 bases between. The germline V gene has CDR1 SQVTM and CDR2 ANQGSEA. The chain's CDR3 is CSVEVVDRRLLGTEAFF. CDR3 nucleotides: TGCAGCGTTGAAGTCGTAGACAGGAGGTTATTGGGGACTGAAGCTTTCTTT.

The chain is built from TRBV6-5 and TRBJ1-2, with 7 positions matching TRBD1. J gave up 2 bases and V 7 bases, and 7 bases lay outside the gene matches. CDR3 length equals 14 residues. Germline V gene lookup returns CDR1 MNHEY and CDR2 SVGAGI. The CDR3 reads CASTQTGQNYGYTF. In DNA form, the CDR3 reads TGTGCCAGCACCCAGACGGGACAGAACTATGGCTACACCTTC.

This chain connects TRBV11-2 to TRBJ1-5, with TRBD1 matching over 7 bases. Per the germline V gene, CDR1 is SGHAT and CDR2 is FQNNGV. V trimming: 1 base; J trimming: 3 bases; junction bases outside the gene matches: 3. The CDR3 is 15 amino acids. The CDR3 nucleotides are TGTGCCAGCAGCTTAGGCGACAGGGCCAATCAGCCCCAGCATTTT. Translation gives CASSLGDRANQPQHF.

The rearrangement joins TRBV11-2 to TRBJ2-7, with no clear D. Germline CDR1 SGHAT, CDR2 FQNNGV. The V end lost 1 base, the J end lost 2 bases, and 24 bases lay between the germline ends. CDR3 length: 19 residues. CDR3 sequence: CASSLVFPIEQYYPYEQYF. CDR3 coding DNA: TGTGCCAGCAGCTTAGTCTTCCCGATAGAACAGTATTACCCCTACGAGCAGTACTTC.

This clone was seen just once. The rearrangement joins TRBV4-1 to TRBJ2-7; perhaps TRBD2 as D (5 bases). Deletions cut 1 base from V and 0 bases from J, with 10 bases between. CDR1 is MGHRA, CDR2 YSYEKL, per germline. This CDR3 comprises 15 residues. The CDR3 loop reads CASSQAERSSYEQYF. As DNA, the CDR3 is TGCGCCAGCAGCCAAGCCGAGCGGTCCTCCTACGAGCAGTACTTC.

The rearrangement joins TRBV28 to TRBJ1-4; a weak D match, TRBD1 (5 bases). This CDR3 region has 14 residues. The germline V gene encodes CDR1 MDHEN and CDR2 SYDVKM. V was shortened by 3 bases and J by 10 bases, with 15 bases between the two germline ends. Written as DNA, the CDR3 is TGTGCCAGCAGTTTGCTGGCAGGGTCCCGAAAACTGTTTTTT. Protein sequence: CASSLLAGSRKLFF.

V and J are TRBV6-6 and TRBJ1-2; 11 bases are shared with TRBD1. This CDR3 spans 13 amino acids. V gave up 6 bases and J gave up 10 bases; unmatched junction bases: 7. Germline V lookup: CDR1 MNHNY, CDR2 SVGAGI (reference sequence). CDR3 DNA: TGTGCCAGCAGGGGACAGGGGGAGGTAGTCTACACCTTC. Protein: CASRGQGEVVYTF.

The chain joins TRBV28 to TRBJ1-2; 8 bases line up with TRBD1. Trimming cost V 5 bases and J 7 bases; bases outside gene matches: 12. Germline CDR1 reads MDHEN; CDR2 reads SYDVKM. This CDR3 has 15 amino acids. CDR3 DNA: TGTGCCAGCAGTACCCAGGACAGGGCTTACTTTGGCTACACCTTC. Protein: CASSTQDRAYFGYTF.

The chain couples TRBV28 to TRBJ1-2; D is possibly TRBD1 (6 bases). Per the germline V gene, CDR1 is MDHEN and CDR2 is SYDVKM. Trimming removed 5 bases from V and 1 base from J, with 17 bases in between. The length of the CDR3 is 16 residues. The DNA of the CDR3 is TGTGCCAGCAGTCGACTGGGACACCGGAGTAACTATGGCTACACCTTC. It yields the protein CASSRLGHRSNYGYTF.

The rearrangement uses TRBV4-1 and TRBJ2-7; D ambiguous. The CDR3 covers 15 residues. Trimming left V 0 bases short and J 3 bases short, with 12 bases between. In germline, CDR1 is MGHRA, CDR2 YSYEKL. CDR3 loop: CASSQDRQVVYEQYF. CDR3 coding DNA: TGCGCCAGCAGCCAAGATCGGCAGGTCGTCTACGAGCAGTACTTC.

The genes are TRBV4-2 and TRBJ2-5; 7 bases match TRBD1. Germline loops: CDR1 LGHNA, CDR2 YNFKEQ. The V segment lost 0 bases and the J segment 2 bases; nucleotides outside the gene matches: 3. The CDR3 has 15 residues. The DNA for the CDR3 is TGTGCCAGCAGCCAAGATAGGGGACAGCAAGAGACCCAGTACTTC. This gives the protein CASSQDRGQQETQYF.

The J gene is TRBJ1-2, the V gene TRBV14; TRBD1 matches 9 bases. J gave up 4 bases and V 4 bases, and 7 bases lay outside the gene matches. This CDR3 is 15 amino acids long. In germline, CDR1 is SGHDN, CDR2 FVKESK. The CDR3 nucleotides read TGTGCCAGCAGCCTGGGACAGGGACGTAGCTATGGCTACACCTTC. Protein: CASSLGQGRSYGYTF.

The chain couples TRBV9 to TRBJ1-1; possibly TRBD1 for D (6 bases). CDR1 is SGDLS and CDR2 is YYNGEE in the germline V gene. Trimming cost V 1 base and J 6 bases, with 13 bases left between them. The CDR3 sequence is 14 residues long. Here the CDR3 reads CASSVTGFGAEAFF. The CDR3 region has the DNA TGTGCCAGCAGCGTAACAGGGTTTGGGGCTGAAGCTTTCTTT.

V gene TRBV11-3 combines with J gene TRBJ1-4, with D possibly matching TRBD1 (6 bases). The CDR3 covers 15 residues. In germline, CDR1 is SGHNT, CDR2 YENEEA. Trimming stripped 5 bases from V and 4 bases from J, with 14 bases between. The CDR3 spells CASSHGQSRNEKLFF. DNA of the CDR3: TGTGCCAGCAGCCACGGACAGAGCCGTAATGAAAAACTGTTTTTT.

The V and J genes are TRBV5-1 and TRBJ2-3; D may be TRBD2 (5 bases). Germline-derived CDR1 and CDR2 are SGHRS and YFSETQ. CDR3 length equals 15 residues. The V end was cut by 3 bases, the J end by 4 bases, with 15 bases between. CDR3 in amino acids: CASSSGVGPPDTQYF. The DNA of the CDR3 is TGCGCCAGCAGCTCCGGGGTGGGCCCGCCAGATACGCAGTATTTT. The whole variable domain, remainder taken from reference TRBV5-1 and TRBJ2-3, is KAGVTQTPRYLIKTRGQQVTLSCSPISGHRSVSWYQQTPGQGLQFLFEYFSETQRNKGNFPGRFSGRQFSNSRSEMNVSTLELGDSALYLCASSSGVGPPDTQYFGPGTRLTVL.

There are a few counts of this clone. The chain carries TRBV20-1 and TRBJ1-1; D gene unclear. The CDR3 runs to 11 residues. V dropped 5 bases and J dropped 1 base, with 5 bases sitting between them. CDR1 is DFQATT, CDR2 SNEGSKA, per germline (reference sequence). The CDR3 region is CSAYGNTEAFF. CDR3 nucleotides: TGCAGTGCTTACGGGAACACTGAAGCTTTCTTT.

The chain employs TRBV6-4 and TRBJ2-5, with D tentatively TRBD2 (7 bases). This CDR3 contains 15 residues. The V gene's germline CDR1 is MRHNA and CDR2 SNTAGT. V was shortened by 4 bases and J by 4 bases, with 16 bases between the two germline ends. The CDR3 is CASSAGGASPETQYF. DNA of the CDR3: TGTGCCAGCAGTGCTGGGGGGGCAAGTCCAGAGACCCAGTACTTC.

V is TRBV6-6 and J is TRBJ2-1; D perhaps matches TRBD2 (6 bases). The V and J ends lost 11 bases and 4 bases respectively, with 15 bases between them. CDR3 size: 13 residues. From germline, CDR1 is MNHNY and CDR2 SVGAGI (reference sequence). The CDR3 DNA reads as TGTGCCGGGGGTAGCGGCCCTTACAATGAGCAGTTCTTC. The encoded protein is CAGGSGPYNEQFF.

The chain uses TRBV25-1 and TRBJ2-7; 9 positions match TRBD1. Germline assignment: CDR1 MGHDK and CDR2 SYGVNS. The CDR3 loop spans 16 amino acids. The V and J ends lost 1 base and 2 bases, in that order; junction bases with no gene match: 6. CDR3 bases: TGTGCCAGCAGTGAATTCTTGGGACAGGGAGCCTACGAGCAGTACTTC. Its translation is CASSEFLGQGAYEQYF.